One sample yielded the 20 T cell receptor beta chains listed below, sequenced in a study of T-cell reconstitution after alpha-beta-depleted transplantation in children. As it was prepared, the TCRbeta library received unique molecular identifiers. TCRdb itself ran the PCR reads through MiXCR, one entry per CDR3 protein. The table records some 87,000 distinct CDR3 sequences, 15% to 19% of them present only once. The sequences come from PBMCs, mostly from graft donor cells, collected 180 days after TCRalphabeta/CD19-depleted stem cell transplant. The receptors come from a male patient aged 2-10 years who had a stem cell transplant for acute lymphoblastic leukemia, so the T cells may come from the graft donor.

The chain uses TRBV20-1 and TRBJ2-7; no definite D call. This CDR3 is built from 11 residues. Germline V gene sequence: CDR1 DFQATT, CDR2 SNEGSKA (reference sequence). V gave up 5 bases and J gave up 6 bases, with 11 bases separating them. DNA of the CDR3: TGCAGTGCTTTGAGGACCGCCGAGCAGTACTTC. Residues: CSALRTAEQYF.

The chain recombines TRBV20-1 with TRBJ2-4; 9 bases are a match to TRBD1. V lost 5 bases to trimming and J lost 1 base; unmatched junction nucleotides: 6. Per germline, CDR1 DFQATT and CDR2 SNEGSKA (reference sequence). The length of the CDR3 is 15 residues. The CDR3 reads CSARGQGLAKNIQYF. CDR3 in DNA: TGCAGTGCTCGGGGACAGGGTCTGGCCAAAAACATTCAGTACTTC.

The chain combines TRBV5-1 with TRBJ2-7, with 14 bases fitting TRBD2. The length of the CDR3 is 17 residues. CDR1 is SGHRS and CDR2 is YFSETQ in the germline V gene. The V gene end was trimmed by 4 bases and the J gene end by 2 bases; junction bases not matched to a gene: 8. The CDR3 DNA follows: TGCGCCAGCAGCCCGGGACTAGCGGGGGCCCTAACCTACGAGCAGTACTTC. This sequence encodes CASSPGLAGALTYEQYF.

CDR3 sequence: CASSYSGGPRGYGYTF. The CDR3 DNA reads as TGTGCCAGCAGTTACTCGGGGGGGCCCCGAGGCTATGGCTACACCTTC. The gene calls are TRBV6-5 and TRBJ1-2; possible D gene TRBD1, 6 bases. Trimming stripped 0 bases from V and 4 bases from J, with 15 bases between. The CDR3 is 16 amino acids. Germline V CDR1 and CDR2: MNHEY, SVGAGI.

This clonotype was counted ten times or more. The rearrangement joins TRBV5-1 to TRBJ2-3, with D possibly TRBD2 on 5 matching bases. This CDR3 is 16 amino acids long. Germline V gene data show CDR1 as SGHRS and CDR2 as YFSETQ. V lost 4 bases, J lost 3 bases, and 18 bases lay in between. CDR3 residues: CASSDGRKPGTDTQYF. The CDR3 nucleotides are TGCGCCAGCAGCGATGGTAGGAAGCCGGGGACAGATACGCAGTATTTT.

The J gene is TRBJ2-7, the V gene TRBV4-2; D remains unclear. V was pared by 0 bases and J by 0 bases, with 9 bases between. This CDR3 is built from 15 residues. Germline V gene sequence: CDR1 LGHNA, CDR2 YNFKEQ. In nucleotides, the CDR3 is TGTGCCAGCAGCCAAGATCAAAGGAACTCCTACGAGCAGTACTTC. The encoded protein is CASSQDQRNSYEQYF.

For this clonotype: As the CDR3 is not closed by the conserved phenylalanine or tryptophan, this likely results from a read error. The chain is built from TRBV7-2 and TRBJ2-5; D is undetermined. The CDR3 has 16 amino acids. Between the trimmed V and J ends, which lost 0 bases and 3 bases, there was a span of 14 bases. CDR1 SGHTA and CDR2 FQGNSA come from the germline V gene. The CDR3 loop reads CASSLARLDREETQYI. The CDR3 DNA follows: TGTGCCAGCAGCTTAGCGCGTCTCGATAGGGAAGAGACCCAGTACATC.

Points on this clonotype: One end of the junction does not line up with germline, which may come from a read error. The CDR3 is CACSPRGAGGGSTDTQYF. The CDR3, as DNA: TGTGCCTGCAGCCCAAGGGGAGCGGGGGGGGGTAGCACAGATACGCAGTATTTT. This sequence joins TRBV12-3 or TRBV12-4 and TRBJ2-3, with 10 bases matching TRBD2. The CDR3 is 18 amino acids.

The chain uses TRBV28 and TRBJ2-2; maybe TRBD1 (6 bases). Germline CDR1 reads MDHEN; CDR2 reads SYDVKM. Trimming took 8 bases from V and 5 from J, leaving 15 bases between them. The CDR3 runs to 14 residues. CDR3 residues: CASWEQGRTGELFF. For the CDR3, the DNA is TGTGCCAGCTGGGAACAGGGAAGGACCGGGGAGCTGTTTTTT.

This clonotype has more than one count but fewer than ten. This chain joins TRBV20-1 and TRBJ2-7; 7 bases are shared with TRBD2. V shed 5 bases and J 0 bases; nucleotides not matched to a gene: 10. Germline V gene sequence: CDR1 DFQATT, CDR2 SNEGSKA (reference sequence). The CDR3 covers 15 residues. CDR3 bases: TGCAGTGCTGGCAATTTGGGACTATCCTCCTACGAGCAGTACTTC. Its translation is CSAGNLGLSSYEQYF.

The gene calls are TRBV5-1 and TRBJ1-2; D gene unclear. This CDR3 region has 14 residues. The germline CDR1 and CDR2 sequences are SGHRS and YFSETQ. V shed 0 bases and J shed 0 bases, with 6 bases lying between them. The CDR3 coding sequence is TGCGCCAGCAGCTTGGGAACTCCTAACTATGGCTACACCTTC. This gives the protein CASSLGTPNYGYTF.

The sample holds a few counts of this clonotype. This sequence joins TRBV29-1 and TRBJ1-2; 9 bases agree with TRBD1. The CDR3 has 17 amino acids. Germline assignment: CDR1 SQVTM and CDR2 ANQGSEA. V lost 6 bases and J lost 1; bases outside the gene matches: 15. CDR3 coding DNA: TGCAGCGTCGAGGGCGCGGGACAGGGATTCTTTAACTATGGCTACACCTTC. Translating it yields CSVEGAGQGFFNYGYTF.

This clonotype was counted between two and nine times. The J gene is TRBJ2-1, the V gene TRBV7-2; D gene uncertain. CDR1 SGHTA and CDR2 FQGNSA come from the germline V gene. The V end lost 6 bases, the J end lost 5 bases, and 11 bases lay between the germline ends. The CDR3 runs to 13 residues. The CDR3 sequence: CASRAGPHNEQFF. CDR3 DNA: TGTGCCAGCAGAGCCGGGCCCCACAATGAGCAGTTCTTC.

Only a few counts were recorded for this clonotype. The chain links TRBV18 to TRBJ2-7; 8 nucleotides line up with TRBD1. J gave up 6 bases and V 6 bases, and 7 bases lay outside the gene matches. The CDR3 is 13 amino acids. CDR1 is KGHSH and CDR2 is LQKENI in the germline V gene. The CDR3 sequence is CASSLQGASEQYF. CDR3 bases: TGTGCCAGCTCGCTTCAGGGGGCGAGCGAGCAGTACTTC.

The gene calls are TRBV7-2 and TRBJ2-5; the D is unclear. This CDR3 is 12 amino acids long. V was pared by 10 bases and J by 1 base, with 10 bases between. Germline V CDR1 and CDR2: SGHTA, FQGNSA. CDR3 DNA sequence: TGTGCCACCTCCCGAGTCCAAGAGACCCAGTACTTC. Amino acids: CATSRVQETQYF.

This clonotype appeared many times. This chain links TRBV24-1 with TRBJ2-1; 10 bases are a match to TRBD1. Germline lookup yields CDR1 KGHDR and CDR2 SFDVKD. Germline trimming cut 4 bases from V and 8 bases from J; bases unmatched to any gene: 10. This CDR3 is 16 amino acids long. The CDR3 region has the DNA TGTGCCACCAGTGACACCGGGACAGGGGCGAGGTATGAGCAGTTCTTC. Its translation is CATSDTGTGARYEQFF.

This clonotype was seen a handful of times. The J gene is TRBJ1-2, the V gene TRBV20-1; weak D call: TRBD1 (6 bases). Trimming pared 7 bases from V and 2 bases from J, leaving 20 bases between. CDR1 is DFQATT and CDR2 is SNEGSKA in the germline V gene (reference sequence). This CDR3 contains 15 residues. CDR3 sequence: CSGRRQETSNYGYTF. DNA of the CDR3: TGCAGTGGGAGGAGACAGGAAACTTCGAACTATGGCTACACCTTC.

This rearrangement joins TRBV12-3 or TRBV12-4 to TRBJ2-2, with D uncertain. The CDR3 runs 14 residues. V gave up 6 bases and J gave up 1 base, with 9 bases separating them. The CDR3 coding sequence is TGTGCCAGCAGGATTGCAGTGAACACCGGGGAGCTGTTTTTT. It yields the protein CASRIAVNTGELFF.

This clonotype came up a few times. This chain uses TRBV11-2 with TRBJ1-5; D not certain. There are 14 residues in the CDR3. Looked up from germline, CDR1 is SGHAT and CDR2 is FQNNGV. Trimming took 3 bases from V and 7 from J, leaving 13 bases between them. The CDR3 protein is CASSFTGSGQPQHF. The CDR3 DNA is TGTGCCAGCAGCTTTACGGGGTCGGGGCAGCCCCAGCATTTT.

The V call is TRBV29-1, the J call TRBJ1-1; D uncertain. V shed 0 bases and J shed 7 bases, with 12 bases lying between them. CDR3 length equals 13 residues. Germline V lookup: CDR1 SQVTM, CDR2 ANQGSEA. The CDR3: CSVEDPAAFEAFF. The CDR3 bases are TGCAGCGTTGAAGATCCAGCAGCCTTTGAAGCTTTCTTT.